Following are 9 T cell receptor beta chains from one sample sequenced in a study of response to subunit inactivated influenza vaccine. TCRdb re-called the RT-PCR reads through MiXCR, storing one row per CDR3 protein. The data show roughly 710,000 distinct CDR3 sequences, around 15% seen once. Here the sequenced sample was PBMCs from blood, taken less than 15 days before vaccination. These receptor sequences come from a man aged 45-65 years who received an inactivated influenza vaccine.

The V and J genes are TRBV6-1 and TRBJ2-1; 7 nucleotides agree with TRBD1. Germline assignment: CDR1 MNHNS and CDR2 SASEGT. V lost 4 bases to trimming and J lost 4 bases; unmatched junction nucleotides: 4. The CDR3 is made up of 14 amino acids. The CDR3 loop reads CASSALTGYNEQFF. The CDR3 DNA reads as TGTGCCAGCAGTGCGCTGACAGGGTACAATGAGCAGTTCTTC.

This clonotype was seen a few times. The V gene is TRBV4-3, the J gene TRBJ2-2; 8 bases map to TRBD2. Per the germline V gene, CDR1 is LGHNA and CDR2 is YSLEER. V lost 7 bases to trimming and J lost 7 bases; unmatched junction nucleotides: 8. The CDR3 is 14 residues long. CDR3 loop: CASTPGGLGGELFF. The DNA of the CDR3 is TGCGCCAGCACTCCGGGGGGGCTGGGCGGGGAGCTGTTTTTT.

The chain employs TRBV3-1 and TRBJ2-2, with D possibly called TRBD1 or TRBD2 (5 bases each). Germline values: CDR1 LGHDT, CDR2 YNNKEL (reference sequence). The CDR3 covers 15 residues. Trimming shortened V by 1 base and J by 1 base, and 7 bases separated the two germline ends. The DNA for the CDR3 is TGTGCCAGCAGCCAAGGGGGGTTGAACACCGGGGAGCTGTTTTTT. Translating it yields CASSQGGLNTGELFF.

This rearrangement joins TRBV20-1 to TRBJ2-1; 12 bases match TRBD2. V lost 7 bases, J lost 8 bases, and 12 bases stayed unmatched. This CDR3 comprises 15 residues. Germline V CDR1 and CDR2: DFQATT, SNEGSKA (reference sequence). CDR3 protein: CSVHRLAGAKDEQFF. CDR3 coding DNA: TGCAGTGTTCATCGACTAGCGGGGGCGAAAGATGAGCAGTTCTTC.

This clonotype showed up just a few times. The chain recombines TRBV7-9 with TRBJ2-3; D unresolved. Trimming cost V 8 bases and J 4 bases, with 13 bases left between them. The CDR3 runs to 13 residues. Germline CDR1 and CDR2: SEHNR and FQNEAQ (reference sequence). The CDR3 protein is CASDGLWADTQYF. CDR3 coding DNA: TGTGCCAGCGACGGCCTTTGGGCAGATACGCAGTATTTT.

The chain is built from TRBV27 and TRBJ2-7; D is uncertain. V gave up 5 bases and J gave up 2 bases, with 10 bases separating them. The CDR3 length is 13 residues. CDR1 is MNHEY, CDR2 SMNVEV, per germline (reference sequence). CDR3 in amino acids: CASSPQATYEQYF. DNA of the CDR3: TGTGCCAGCAGTCCCCAGGCCACCTACGAGCAGTACTTC.

This clonotype has a count of ten or more. The chain couples TRBV4-3 to TRBJ1-6; 8 nucleotides line up with TRBD1. Per germline, CDR1 LGHNA and CDR2 YSLEER. V gave up 4 bases and J gave up 5 bases; unmatched junction bases: 4. The CDR3 extends over 15 amino acids. CDR3 sequence reads: CASSPADRDNSPLHF. CDR3 coding DNA: TGCGCCAGCAGCCCGGCGGACAGGGATAATTCACCCCTCCACTTT.

This clonotype was seen at least ten times. V is TRBV6-1 and J is TRBJ2-5; D is unresolved. The CDR3 covers 13 residues. CDR1 is MNHNS, CDR2 SASEGT, per germline. Trimming removed 2 bases at V and 4 bases at J, with 8 bases between. The CDR3 sequence: CASSETLRETQYF. The CDR3 coding sequence is TGTGCCAGCAGTGAAACCCTACGAGAGACCCAGTACTTC.

The chain uses TRBV7-9 and TRBJ2-7, with TRBD1 as a possible D gene (6 bases). V was pared by 5 bases and J by 3 bases, with 14 bases between. The CDR3 has 14 residues. Germline CDR1 reads SEHNR; CDR2 reads FQNEAQ (reference sequence). The CDR3 DNA is TGTGCCAGCAGCCCAACAGGGCGTTACTACGAGCAGTACTTC. Amino acids: CASSPTGRYYEQYF.